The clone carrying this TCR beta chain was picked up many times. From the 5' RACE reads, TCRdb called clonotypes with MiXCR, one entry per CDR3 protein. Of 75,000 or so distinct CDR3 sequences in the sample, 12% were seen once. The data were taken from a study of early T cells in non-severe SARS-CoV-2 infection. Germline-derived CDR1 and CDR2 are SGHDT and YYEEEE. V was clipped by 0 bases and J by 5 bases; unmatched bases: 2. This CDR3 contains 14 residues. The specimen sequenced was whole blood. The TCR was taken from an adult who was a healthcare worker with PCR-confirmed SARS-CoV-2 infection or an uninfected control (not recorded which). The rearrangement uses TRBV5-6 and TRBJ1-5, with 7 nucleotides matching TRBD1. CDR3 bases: TGTGCCAGCAGCTTGGCAGGGGGTGATCAGCCCCAGCATTTT. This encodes CASSLAGGDQPQHF.